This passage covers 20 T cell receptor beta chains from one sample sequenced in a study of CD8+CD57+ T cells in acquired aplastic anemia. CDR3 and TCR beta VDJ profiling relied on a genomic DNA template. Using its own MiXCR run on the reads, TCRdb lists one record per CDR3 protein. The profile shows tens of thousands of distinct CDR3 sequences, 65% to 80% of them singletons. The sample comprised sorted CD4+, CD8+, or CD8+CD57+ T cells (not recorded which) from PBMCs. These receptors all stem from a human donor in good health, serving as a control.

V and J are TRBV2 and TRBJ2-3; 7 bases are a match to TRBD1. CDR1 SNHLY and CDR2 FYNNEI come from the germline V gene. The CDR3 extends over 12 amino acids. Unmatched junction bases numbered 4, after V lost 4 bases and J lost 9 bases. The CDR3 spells CASSGGGTTQYF. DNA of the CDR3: TGTGCCAGCAGTGGAGGGGGCACAACGCAGTATTTT.

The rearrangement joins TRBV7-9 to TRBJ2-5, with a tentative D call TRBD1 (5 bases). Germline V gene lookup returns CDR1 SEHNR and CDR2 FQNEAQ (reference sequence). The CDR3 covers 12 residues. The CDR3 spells CDTQDSQETQYF. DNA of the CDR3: TGTGACACCCAAGACAGCCAAGAGACCCAGTACTTC.

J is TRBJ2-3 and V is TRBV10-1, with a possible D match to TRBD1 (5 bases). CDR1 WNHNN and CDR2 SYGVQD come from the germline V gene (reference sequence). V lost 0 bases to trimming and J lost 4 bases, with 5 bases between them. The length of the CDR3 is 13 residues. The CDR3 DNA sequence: TGCGCCAGCAGTGAGTCAGGGGCAGATACGCAGTATTTT. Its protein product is CASSESGADTQYF.

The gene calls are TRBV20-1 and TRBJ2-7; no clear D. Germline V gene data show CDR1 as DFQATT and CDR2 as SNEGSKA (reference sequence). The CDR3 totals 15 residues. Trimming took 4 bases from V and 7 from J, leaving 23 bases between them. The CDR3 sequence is CSATLRIGSVVEQYF. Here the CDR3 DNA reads TGCAGTGCTACCCTCCGGATCGGTTCCGTGGTTGAGCAGTACTTC.

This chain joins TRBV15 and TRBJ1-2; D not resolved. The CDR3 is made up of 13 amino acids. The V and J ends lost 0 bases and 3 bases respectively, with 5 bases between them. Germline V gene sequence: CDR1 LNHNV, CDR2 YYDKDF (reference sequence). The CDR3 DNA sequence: TGTGCCACCAGCAGAGATTTTGACTATGGCTACACCTTC. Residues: CATSRDFDYGYTF. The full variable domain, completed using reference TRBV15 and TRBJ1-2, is DAMVIQNPRYQVTQFGKPVTLSCSQTLNHNVMYWYQQKSSQAPKLLFHYYDKDFNNEADTPDNFQSRRPNTSFCFLDIRSPGLGDTAMYLCATSRDFDYGYTFGSGTRLTVV.

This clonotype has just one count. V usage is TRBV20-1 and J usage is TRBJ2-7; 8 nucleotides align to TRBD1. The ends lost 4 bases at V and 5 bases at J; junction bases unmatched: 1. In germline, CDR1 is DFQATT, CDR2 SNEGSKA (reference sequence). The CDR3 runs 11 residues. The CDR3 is CSAIQGDEQYV. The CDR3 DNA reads TGCAGTGCTATACAGGGGGACGAGCAGTACGTC.

The CDR3 sequence is CASSRPSDEQYF. The CDR3 nucleotides are TGCGCCAGCAGCCGACCTAGTGACGAGCAGTACTTC. V usage is TRBV4-1 and J usage is TRBJ2-7; D gene uncertain. V was shortened by 4 bases and J by 5 bases, with 9 bases between the two germline ends. The CDR3 totals 12 residues. CDR1 MGHRA and CDR2 YSYEKL come from the germline V gene.

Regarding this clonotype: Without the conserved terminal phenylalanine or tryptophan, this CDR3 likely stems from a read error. CDR3 in DNA: TGTGCCAGCAGATCGCCAGGGCCAGAGACCCAGTACTCC. As protein: CASRSPGPETQYS. The V call is TRBV5-5, the J call TRBJ2-5; possibly TRBD1 for D (5 bases). From germline, CDR1 is SGHKS and CDR2 YYEKEE (reference sequence). This CDR3 has 13 amino acids. V was shortened by 5 bases and J by 4 bases, with 12 bases between the two germline ends.

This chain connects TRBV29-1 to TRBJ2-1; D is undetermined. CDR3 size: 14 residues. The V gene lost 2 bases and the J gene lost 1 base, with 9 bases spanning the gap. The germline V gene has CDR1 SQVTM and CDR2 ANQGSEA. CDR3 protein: CSVELLNSYNEQFF. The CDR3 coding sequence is TGCAGCGTTGAATTGTTGAATTCCTACAATGAGCAGTTCTTC.

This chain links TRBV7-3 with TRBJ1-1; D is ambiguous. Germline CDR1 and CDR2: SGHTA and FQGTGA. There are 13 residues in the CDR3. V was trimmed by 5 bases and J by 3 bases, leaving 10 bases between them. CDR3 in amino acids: CASSALVDTEAFF. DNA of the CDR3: TGTGCCAGCAGCGCCCTTGTGGACACTGAAGCTTTCTTT.

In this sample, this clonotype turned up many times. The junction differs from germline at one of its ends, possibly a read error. CDR3 coding DNA: TGTGCCAGCAGTTTCCCAGGAACTGAAACTTTCTTT. Translation gives CASSFPGTETFF. V and J are TRBV27 and TRBJ1-1; D gene uncertain. CDR3 size: 12 residues. Per germline, CDR1 MNHEY and CDR2 SMNVEV (reference sequence).

CDR3 region: CSVAGTSYYNEQFF. CDR3 sequence (DNA): TGCAGCGTGGCCGGGACTAGCTATTACAATGAGCAGTTCTTC. The gene calls are TRBV29-1 and TRBJ2-1, with 9 bases matching TRBD2. The CDR3 has 14 residues. The V segment lost 6 bases and the J segment 4 bases; nucleotides outside the gene matches: 7. CDR1 is SQVTM and CDR2 is ANQGSEA in the germline V gene.

CDR3 sequence (DNA): TGTGCCAGCAGTGAAGCGCGAGACAGGGTTACCGAGCAGTACTTC. Translated, it gives CASSEARDRVTEQYF. The chain joins TRBV2 to TRBJ2-7; 7 nucleotides agree with TRBD1. V shed 0 bases and J 6 bases; nucleotides not matched to a gene: 8. The germline gives CDR1 SNHLY, CDR2 FYNNEI. This CDR3 spans 15 amino acids.

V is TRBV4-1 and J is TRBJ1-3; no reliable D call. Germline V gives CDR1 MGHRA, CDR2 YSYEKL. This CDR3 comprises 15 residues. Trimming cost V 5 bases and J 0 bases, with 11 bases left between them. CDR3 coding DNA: TGCGCCAGCAGCTCTCTGACTAGCTCTGGAAACACCATATATTTT. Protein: CASSSLTSSGNTIYF.

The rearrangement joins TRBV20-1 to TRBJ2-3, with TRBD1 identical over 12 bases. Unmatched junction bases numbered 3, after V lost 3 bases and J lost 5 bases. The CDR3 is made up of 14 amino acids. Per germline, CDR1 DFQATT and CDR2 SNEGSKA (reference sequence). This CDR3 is CSASGDRGRDTQYF. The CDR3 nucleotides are TGCAGTGCTAGCGGGGACAGGGGGCGAGATACGCAGTATTTT.

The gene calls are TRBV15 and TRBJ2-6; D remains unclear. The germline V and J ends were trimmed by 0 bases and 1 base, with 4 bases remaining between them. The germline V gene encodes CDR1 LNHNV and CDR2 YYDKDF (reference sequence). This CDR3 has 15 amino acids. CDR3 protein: CATSRDWSGANVLTF. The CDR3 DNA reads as TGTGCCACCAGCAGAGATTGGTCTGGGGCCAACGTCCTGACTTTC.

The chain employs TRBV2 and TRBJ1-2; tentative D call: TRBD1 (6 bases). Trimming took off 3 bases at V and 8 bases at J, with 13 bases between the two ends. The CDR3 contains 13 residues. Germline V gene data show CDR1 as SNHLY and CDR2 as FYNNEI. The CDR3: CASSDRGADGYTF. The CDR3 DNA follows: TGTGCCAGCAGTGACCGGGGGGCGGACGGCTACACCTTC.

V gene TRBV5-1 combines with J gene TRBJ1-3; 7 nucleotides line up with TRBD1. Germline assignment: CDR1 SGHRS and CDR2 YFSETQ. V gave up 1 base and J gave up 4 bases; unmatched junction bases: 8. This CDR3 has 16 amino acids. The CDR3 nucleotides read TGCGCCAGCAGCTTGAACGACAGGGCTTCAGGAAACACCATATATTTT. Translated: CASSLNDRASGNTIYF.

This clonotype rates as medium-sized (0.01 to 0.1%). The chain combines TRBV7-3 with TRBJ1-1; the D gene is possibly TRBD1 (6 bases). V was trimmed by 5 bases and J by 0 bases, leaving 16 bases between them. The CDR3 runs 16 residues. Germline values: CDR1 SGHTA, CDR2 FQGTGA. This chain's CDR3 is CASSLRGGTVNTEAFF. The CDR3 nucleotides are TGTGCCAGCAGCCTAAGGGGGGGCACGGTGAACACTGAAGCTTTCTTT. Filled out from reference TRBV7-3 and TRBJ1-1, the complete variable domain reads GAGVSQTPSNKVTEKGKYVELRCDPISGHTALYWYRQSLGQGPEFLIYFQGTGAADDSGLPNDRFFAVRPEGSVSTLKIQRTERGDSAVYLCASSLRGGTVNTEAFFGQGTRLTVV.

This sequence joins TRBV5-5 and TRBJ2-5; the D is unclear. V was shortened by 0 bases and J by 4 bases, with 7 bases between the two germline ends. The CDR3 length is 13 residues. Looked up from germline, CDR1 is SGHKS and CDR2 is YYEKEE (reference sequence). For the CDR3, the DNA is TGTGCCAGCAGCTTGGCGGCTGTAGAGACCCAGTACTTC. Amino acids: CASSLAAVETQYF.